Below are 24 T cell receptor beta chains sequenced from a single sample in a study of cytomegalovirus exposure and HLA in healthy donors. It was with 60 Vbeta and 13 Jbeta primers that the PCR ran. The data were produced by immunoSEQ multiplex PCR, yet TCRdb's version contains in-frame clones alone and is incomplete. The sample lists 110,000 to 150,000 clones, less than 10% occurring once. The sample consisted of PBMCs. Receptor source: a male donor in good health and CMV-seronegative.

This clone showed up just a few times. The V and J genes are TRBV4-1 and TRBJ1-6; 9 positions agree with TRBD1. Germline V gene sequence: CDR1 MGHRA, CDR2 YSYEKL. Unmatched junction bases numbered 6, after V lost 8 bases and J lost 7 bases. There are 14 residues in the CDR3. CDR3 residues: CASSDRGWNSPLHF. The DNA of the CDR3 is TGCGCCAGCTCGGACAGGGGATGGAATTCACCCCTCCACTTT.

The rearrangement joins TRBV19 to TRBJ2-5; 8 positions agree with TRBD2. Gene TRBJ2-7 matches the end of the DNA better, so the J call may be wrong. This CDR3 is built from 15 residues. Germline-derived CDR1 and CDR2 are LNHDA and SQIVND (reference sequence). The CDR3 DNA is TGTGCCAGTAGTATTGTGTCTAGCGGGTCCTACGAGCAGTACTTC. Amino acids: CASSIVSSGSYEQYF.

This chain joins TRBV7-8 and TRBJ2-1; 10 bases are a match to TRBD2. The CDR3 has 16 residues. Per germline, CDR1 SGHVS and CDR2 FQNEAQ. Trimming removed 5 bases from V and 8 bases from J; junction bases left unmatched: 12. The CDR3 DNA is TGTGCCAGCAGCACCCACCGACTAGCGGGTGAGGATGAGCAGTTCTTC. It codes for CASSTHRLAGEDEQFF.

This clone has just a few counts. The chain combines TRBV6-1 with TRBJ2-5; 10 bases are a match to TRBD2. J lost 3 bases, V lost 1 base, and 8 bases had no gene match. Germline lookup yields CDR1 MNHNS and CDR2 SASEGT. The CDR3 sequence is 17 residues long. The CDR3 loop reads CASSEVGTSETEETQYF. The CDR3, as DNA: TGTGCCAGCAGTGAAGTTGGGACTAGCGAAACGGAAGAGACCCAGTACTTC.

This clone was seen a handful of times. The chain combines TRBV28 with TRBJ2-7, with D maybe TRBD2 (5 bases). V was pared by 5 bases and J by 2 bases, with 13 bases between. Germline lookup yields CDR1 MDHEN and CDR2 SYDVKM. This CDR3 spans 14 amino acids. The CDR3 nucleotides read TGTGCCAGCAGTAACCCGGGATTCCCCTACGAGCAGTACTTC. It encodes CASSNPGFPYEQYF.

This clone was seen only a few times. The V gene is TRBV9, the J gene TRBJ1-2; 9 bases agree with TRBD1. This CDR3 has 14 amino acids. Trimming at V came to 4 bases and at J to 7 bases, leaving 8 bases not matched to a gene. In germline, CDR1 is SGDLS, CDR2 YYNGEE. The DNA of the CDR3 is TGTGCCAGCAGCACAGGACAGGGGAGTGGTGGCTACACCTTC. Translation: CASSTGQGSGGYTF.

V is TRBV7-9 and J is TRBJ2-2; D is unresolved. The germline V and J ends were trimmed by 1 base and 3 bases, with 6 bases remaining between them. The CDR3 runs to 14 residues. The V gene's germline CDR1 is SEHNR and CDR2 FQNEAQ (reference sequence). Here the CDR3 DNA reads TGTGCCAGCAGCTTAGGGCTTTACACCGGGGAGCTGTTTTTT. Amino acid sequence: CASSLGLYTGELFF.

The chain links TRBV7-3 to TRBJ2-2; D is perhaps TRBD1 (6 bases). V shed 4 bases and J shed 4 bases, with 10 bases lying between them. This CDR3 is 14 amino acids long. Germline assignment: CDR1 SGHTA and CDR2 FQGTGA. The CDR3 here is CASSYRESTGELFF. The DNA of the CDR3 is TGTGCCAGCAGCTACAGGGAAAGCACCGGGGAGCTGTTTTTT.

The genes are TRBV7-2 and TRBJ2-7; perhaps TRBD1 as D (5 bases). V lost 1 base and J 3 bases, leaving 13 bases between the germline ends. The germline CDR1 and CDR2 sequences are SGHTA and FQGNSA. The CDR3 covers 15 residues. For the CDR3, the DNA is TGTGCCAGCAGCTTAGAATGGGGCAGTCGCTACGAGCAGTACTTC. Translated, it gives CASSLEWGSRYEQYF.

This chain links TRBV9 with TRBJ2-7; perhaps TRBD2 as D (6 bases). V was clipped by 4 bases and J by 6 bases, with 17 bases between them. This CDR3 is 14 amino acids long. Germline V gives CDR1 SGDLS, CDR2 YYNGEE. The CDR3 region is CASSPEGPRSEQYF. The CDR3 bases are TGTGCCAGCAGCCCGGAGGGCCCTAGGAGCGAGCAGTACTTC. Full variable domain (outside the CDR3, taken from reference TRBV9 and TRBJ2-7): DSGVTQTPKHLITATGQRVTLRCSPRSGDLSVYWYQQSLDQGLQFLIQYYNGEERAKGNILERFSAQQFPDLHSELNLSSLELGDSALYFCASSPEGPRSEQYFGPGTRLTVT.

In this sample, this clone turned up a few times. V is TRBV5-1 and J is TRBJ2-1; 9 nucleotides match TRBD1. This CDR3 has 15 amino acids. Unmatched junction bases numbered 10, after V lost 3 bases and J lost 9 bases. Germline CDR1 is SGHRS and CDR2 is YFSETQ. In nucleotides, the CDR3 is TGCGCCAGCAGCTCAACGGAACAGGGGGCCGGTGAGCAGTTCTTC. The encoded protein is CASSSTEQGAGEQFF.

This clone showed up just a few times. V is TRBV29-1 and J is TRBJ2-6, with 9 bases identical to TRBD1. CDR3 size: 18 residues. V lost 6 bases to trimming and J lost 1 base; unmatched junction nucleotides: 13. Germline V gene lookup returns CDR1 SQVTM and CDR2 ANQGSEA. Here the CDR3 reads CSVGVGQGRMSGANVLTF. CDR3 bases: TGCAGCGTCGGGGTTGGACAGGGGCGGATGTCTGGGGCCAACGTCCTGACTTTC.

The CDR3: CASSRTGQSNQPQHF. The CDR3 nucleotides are TGTGCCAGTAGTCGAACAGGACAAAGCAATCAGCCCCAGCATTTT. The chain recombines TRBV19 with TRBJ1-5; TRBD1 might be the D (5 bases). CDR1 is LNHDA, CDR2 SQIVND, per germline (reference sequence). This CDR3 region has 15 residues. V was cut by 5 bases and J by 1 base, with 12 bases left in between.

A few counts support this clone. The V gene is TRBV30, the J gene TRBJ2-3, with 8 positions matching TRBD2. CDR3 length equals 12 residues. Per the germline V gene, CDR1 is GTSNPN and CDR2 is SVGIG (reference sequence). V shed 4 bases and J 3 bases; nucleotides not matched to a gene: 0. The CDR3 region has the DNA TGTGCCTGGACTAGCGGGACAGATACGCAGTATTTT. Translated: CAWTSGTDTQYF.

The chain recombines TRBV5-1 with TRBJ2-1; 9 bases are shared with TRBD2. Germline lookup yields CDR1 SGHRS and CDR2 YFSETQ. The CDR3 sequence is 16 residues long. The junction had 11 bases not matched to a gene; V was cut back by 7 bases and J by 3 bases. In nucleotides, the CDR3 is TGCGCCAGCGGGTACGTAGCGGGAGCACACTACAATGAGCAGTTCTTC. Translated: CASGYVAGAHYNEQFF.

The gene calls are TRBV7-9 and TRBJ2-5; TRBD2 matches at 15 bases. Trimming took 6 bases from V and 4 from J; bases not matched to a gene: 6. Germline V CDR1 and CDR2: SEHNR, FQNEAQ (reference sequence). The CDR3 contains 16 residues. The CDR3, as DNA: TGTGCCAGCAGTGGACTAGCGGGAGGGCTCCCAGAGACCCAGTACTTC. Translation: CASSGLAGGLPETQYF.

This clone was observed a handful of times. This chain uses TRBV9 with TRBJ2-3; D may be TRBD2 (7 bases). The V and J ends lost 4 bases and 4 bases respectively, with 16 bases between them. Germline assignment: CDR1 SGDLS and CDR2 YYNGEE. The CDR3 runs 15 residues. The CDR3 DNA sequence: TGTGCCAGCAGCCTAGGGGGGGGAGGGCCAGATACGCAGTATTTT. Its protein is CASSLGGGGPDTQYF.

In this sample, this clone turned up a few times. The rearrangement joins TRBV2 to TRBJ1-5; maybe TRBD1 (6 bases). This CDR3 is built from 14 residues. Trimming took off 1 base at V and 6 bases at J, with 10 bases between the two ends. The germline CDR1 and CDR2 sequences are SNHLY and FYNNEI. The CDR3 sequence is CASSEGYRVQPQHF. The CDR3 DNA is TGTGCCAGCAGTGAAGGATACAGGGTTCAGCCCCAGCATTTT.

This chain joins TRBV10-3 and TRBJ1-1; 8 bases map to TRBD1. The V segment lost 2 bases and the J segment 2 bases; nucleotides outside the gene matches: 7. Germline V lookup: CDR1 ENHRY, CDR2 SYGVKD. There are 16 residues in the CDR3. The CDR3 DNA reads TGTGCCATCAGTGAGCCAGGGGGCATTCTCAACACTGAAGCTTTCTTT. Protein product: CAISEPGGILNTEAFF.

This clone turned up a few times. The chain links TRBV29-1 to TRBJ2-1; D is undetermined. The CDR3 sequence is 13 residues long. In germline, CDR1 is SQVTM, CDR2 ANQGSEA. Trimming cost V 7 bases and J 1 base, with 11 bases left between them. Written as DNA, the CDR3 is TGCAGCGGAGGTTCACTGTCCTACAATGAGCAGTTCTTC. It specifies CSGGSLSYNEQFF.

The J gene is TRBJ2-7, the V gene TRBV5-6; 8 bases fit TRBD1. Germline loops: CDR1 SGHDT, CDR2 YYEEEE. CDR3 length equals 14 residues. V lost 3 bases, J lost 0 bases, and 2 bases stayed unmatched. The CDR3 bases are TGTGCCAGCAGCTGGGACAGGAGCTCCTACGAGCAGTACTTC. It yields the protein CASSWDRSSYEQYF. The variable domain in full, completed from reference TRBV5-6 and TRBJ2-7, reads DAGVTQSPTHLIKTRGQQVTLRCSPKSGHDTVSWYQQALGQGPQFIFQYYEEEERQRGNFPDRFSGHQFPNYSSELNVNALLLGDSALYLCASSWDRSSYEQYFGPGTRLTVT.

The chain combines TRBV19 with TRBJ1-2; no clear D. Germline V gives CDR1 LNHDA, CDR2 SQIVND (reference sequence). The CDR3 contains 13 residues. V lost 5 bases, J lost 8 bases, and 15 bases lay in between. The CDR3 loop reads CASSWAVGRGYTF. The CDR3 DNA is TGTGCCAGTAGTTGGGCGGTCGGGAGAGGCTACACCTTC.

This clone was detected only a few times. Here the CDR3 DNA reads TGTGCCAGCTCAGGAGACCAAGAGACCCAGTACTTC. It translates to CASSGDQETQYF. This chain uses TRBV18 with TRBJ2-5; unclear D gene. Germline CDR1 KGHSH, CDR2 LQKENI. The CDR3 sequence is 12 residues long. Between the trimmed V and J ends, which lost 5 bases and 0 bases, there was a span of 4 bases.

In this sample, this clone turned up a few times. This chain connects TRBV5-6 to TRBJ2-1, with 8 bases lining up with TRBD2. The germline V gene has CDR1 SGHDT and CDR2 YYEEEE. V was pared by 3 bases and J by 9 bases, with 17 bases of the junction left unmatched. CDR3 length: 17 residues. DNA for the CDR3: TGTGCCAGCAGCTCATGGACTAGCTGGTCCCGGGATTCTGAGCAGTTCTTC. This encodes CASSSWTSWSRDSEQFF.